This T cell receptor (beta chain) stems from a study of CD8 T cell repertoires and HIV-1 epitope variants. Overall study context: T cells were stimulated with Twenty-five Gag and Nef peptides separately.

J gave up 8 bases and V 2 bases, and 14 bases lay outside the gene matches. The V gene's germline CDR1 is LNHDA and CDR2 SQIVND (reference sequence). This CDR3 comprises 19 residues. Study-wide findings and caveats: Only beta chains were identified, marking proliferation to antigen, not function. Six of nine antigen-specific clonotypes appeared cross-reactive to autologous or escape variants.

This clone showed up just a few times. Its target is not known. Sequencing of TCR beta CDR3 used immunoSEQ survey depth. Only in-frame clones appear in the TCRdb table, and some are missing; sequencing was by immunoSEQ multiplex PCR. This sample has 2,000 to 3,000 clones, with roughly 70% found just once. The TCR comes from a male donor with HIV. What was sequenced was cultured CD8+ T cells derived from PBMCs. The chain links TRBV19 to TRBJ2-1; 14 bases match TRBD2. CDR3 amino acids: CASSIQPGLAGDFLDEQFF. The CDR3 DNA reads as TGTGCCAGTAGTATACAGCCGGGACTAGCGGGAGATTTCTTAGATGAGCAGTTCTTC.